Here is one T cell receptor beta chain with its context. Germline V gene sequence: CDR1 KGHDR, CDR2 SFDVKD. With 4 bases removed from V and 4 bases from J, the gap between germline ends came to 9 bases. The CDR3 contains 13 residues. The data originate from a study of blood T cell repertoires in COVID-19. Across the whole study: Acute-phase and convalescent COVID-19 samples originated in the United States, Italy and Spain. The cDNA or gDNA used as material had been derived from T cells, B-cell-depleted T cells, or PBMCs.

Authors' data handling: From reference gene primer amplification, estimates of nucleated cell counts were derived. Data came from immunoSEQ multiplex PCR; TCRdb stores just in-frame clones and leaves some out. D and trimming were read from the DNA, whereas the V and J calls and clone size are those reported in that table. The table includes more than 150,000 clones, more than 85% detected once. Enrolled through a virtual design, the participants were between 18 and 89 years of age and came from 24 US areas. What was sequenced was PBMCs or T cells enriched from blood (not recorded which). The chain uses TRBV24-1 and TRBJ2-5; maybe TRBD1 (5 bases). The TCR sequence derives from a woman aged 45-60 years who had recovered from COVID-19. The CDR3 DNA reads as TGTGCCACCAGTGACCCAGGGATAGAGACCCAGTACTTC. It is translated as CATSDPGIETQYF.